These T cell receptor beta chains were read from a single sample in a study of shared clonotypes between healthy human individuals. The table came from immunoSEQ multiplex PCR; TCRdb's copy has only in-frame clones and leaves some out. The data contain about 610,000 clones, approximately 96% of them seen just once; the ten biggest clones take up about 0.12%. The sample taken for sequencing was naive CD8+ T cells sorted from blood. The receptors derive from a woman in her 30s in good health. Both conserved end residues are part of each CDR3. D genes are given only for firm matches. The size entry is marked missing in some rows and otherwise reads once, few, many or a size class.

. . TRBJ2-7 14 TRBV14 CASSQVVRSYEQYF TGTGCCAGCAGCCAAGTCGTTCGCTCCTACGAGCAGTACTTC
TRBD2 . TRBJ2-1 19 TRBV9 CASSAQGLAGGSSYNEQFF TGTGCCAGCAGCGCCCAGGGACTAGCGGGGGGCAGCTCCTACAATGAGCAGTTCTTC
. . TRBJ2-1 14 TRBV7-6 CASSFSSGAGEQFF TGTGCCAGCAGCTTTTCTTCCGGGGCGGGTGAGCAGTTCTTC
. . TRBJ1-1 15 TRBV5-6 CASSYGEGGNTEAFF TGTGCCAGCAGTTACGGAGAGGGAGGAAACACTGAAGCTTTCTTT
. . TRBJ1-1 13 TRBV30 CALGRGGFTEAFF TGTGCCTTGGGGAGGGGGGGCTTCACTGAAGCTTTCTTT
TRBD2 . TRBJ2-3 16 TRBV7-9 CASSPKLAGGVDTQYF TGTGCCAGCAGCCCGAAACTAGCGGGAGGAGTAGATACGCAGTATTTT
TRBD1 . TRBJ2-7 17 TRBV4-2 CASSQQGGTAFSYEQYF TGTGCCAGCAGCCAACAGGGTGGGACAGCTTTCTCCTACGAGCAGTACTTC
TRBD1 . TRBJ2-6 16 TRBV7-9 CASRAGTGPGANVLTF TGTGCCAGCAGAGCCGGGACAGGGCCTGGGGCCAACGTCCTGACTTTC
. . TRBJ1-1 13 TRBV2 CASRGWLNTEAFF TGTGCCAGCAGAGGTTGGTTAAACACTGAAGCTTTCTTT
TRBD1 once TRBJ1-1 12 TRBV2 CARGQLNTEAFF TGTGCCAGGGGACAGTTGAACACTGAAGCTTTCTTT
TRBD1 . TRBJ2-7 11 TRBV2 CASSLRGEQYF TGTGCCAGCAGTCTCAGGGGGGAGCAGTACTTC
TRBD2 . TRBJ2-2 16 TRBV27 CASSLSAGSGAGELFF TGTGCCAGCAGTTTATCGGCCGGGAGCGGGGCCGGGGAGCTGTTTTTT
TRBD1 once TRBJ1-1 14 TRBV27 CASSLRQGGTEAFF TGTGCCAGCAGTTTAAGACAGGGAGGCACTGAAGCTTTCTTT
. . TRBJ1-2 13 TRBV5-4 CASSLNRAYGYTF TGTGCCAGCAGCTTGAACCGGGCCTATGGCTACACCTTC
. . TRBJ2-2 17 TRBV4-1 CASSQAGIGQVTGELFF TGCGCCAGCAGCCAAGCCGGGATCGGGCAAGTCACCGGGGAGCTGTTTTTT
TRBD2 . TRBJ2-1 15 TRBV6-5 CASSPTSGGYNEQFF TGTGCCAGCAGCCCAACTAGCGGGGGGTACAATGAGCAGTTCTTC
. . TRBJ1-1 15 TRBV28 CASSLRPPPGAEAFF TGTGCCAGCAGTTTACGGCCCCCCCCAGGGGCTGAAGCTTTCTTT
TRBD2 . TRBJ2-3 14 TRBV6-5 CASSSGLASDTQYF TGTGCCAGCAGTTCGGGACTAGCGTCAGATACGCAGTATTTT
. . TRBJ2-7 15 TRBV11-3 CASKVVKGRAYEQYF TGTGCCAGCAAAGTGGTAAAGGGGCGGGCCTACGAGCAGTACTTC
. . TRBJ2-2 13 TRBV29-1 CSVGSFDTGELFF TGCAGCGTGGGGAGTTTTGACACCGGGGAGCTGTTTTTT
. . TRBJ2-5 13 TRBV27 CASSLKGWETQYF TGTGCCAGCAGTTTAAAGGGTTGGGAGACCCAGTACTTC
. . TRBJ2-3 15 TRBV13 CASSLPLSDSDTQYF TGTGCCAGCAGCTTACCCCTTTCCGACTCAGATACGCAGTATTTT
. . TRBJ2-7 11 TRBV27 CASMRGTEQYF TGTGCCAGCATGCGGGGAACCGAGCAGTACTTC
. once TRBJ1-2 18 TRBV28 CASSPTGQGSIAWGGYTF TGTGCCAGCAGTCCAACGGGCCAGGGATCTATTGCTTGGGGGGGCTACACCTTC
TRBD2 . TRBJ2-7 14 TRBV5-6 CASSWGTSLYEQYF TGTGCCAGCAGCTGGGGGACTAGCTTGTACGAGCAGTACTTC
TRBD1 . TRBJ1-4 14 TRBV28 CASSLTGEGEKLFF TGTGCCAGCAGTTTAACAGGGGAGGGTGAAAAACTGTTTTTT
TRBD2 . TRBJ2-7 17 TRBV19 CASSPPQRAGESPEQYF TGTGCCAGTAGTCCCCCCCAACGAGCGGGAGAATCTCCCGAGCAGTACTTC
TRBD2 . TRBJ2-7 15 TRBV5-1 CASSLGLAASYEQYF TGCGCCAGCAGCTTGGGGCTAGCGGCCTCCTACGAGCAGTACTTC
. . TRBJ1-5 14 TRBV7-2 CASSRSPGPQAQHF TGTGCCAGCAGTCGATCCCCCGGGCCTCAGGCCCAGCATTTT
. . TRBJ1-3 15 TRBV28 CASSLRGNSGNTIYF TGTGCCAGCAGTTTAAGGGGGAACTCTGGAAACACCATATATTTT
. . TRBJ2-7 14 TRBV28 CASSTTGYPYEQYF TGTGCCAGCAGTACTACAGGTTATCCTTACGAGCAGTACTTC
. . TRBJ2-4 13 TRBV11-2 CASSYTGDNIQYF TGTGCCAGCAGCTACACCGGGGACAACATTCAGTACTTC
. once TRBJ1-1 13 TRBV7-9 CASSFGGAAEAFF TGTGCCAGCAGCTTCGGTGGTGCGGCTGAAGCTTTCTTT
. . TRBJ2-7 14 TRBV7-9 CASSSPREKREQYF TGTGCCAGCAGCTCACCACGGGAGAAGCGGGAGCAGTACTTC
TRBD1 . TRBJ2-7 14 TRBV15 CAAASGTGGYEQYF TGTGCCGCAGCATCCGGGACAGGGGGCTACGAGCAGTACTTC
TRBD1 once TRBJ1-4 14 TRBV28 CASSPGQGGEKLFF TGTGCCAGCAGCCCCGGACAGGGGGGTGAAAAACTGTTTTTT
. . TRBJ1-1 14 TRBV30 CAWSTGQPNTEAFF TGTGCCTGGAGTACTGGGCAGCCGAACACTGAAGCTTTCTTT
. . TRBJ2-1 17 TRBV5-4 CASSDPPGSTPYNEQFF TGTGCCAGCAGCGACCCACCCGGGTCAACCCCCTACAATGAGCAGTTCTTC
. . TRBJ2-5 15 TRBV11-2 CASSLGAGRQETQYF TGTGCCAGCAGCTTAGGAGCAGGGAGGCAAGAGACCCAGTACTTC
TRBD1 . TRBJ2-7 14 TRBV30 CAWSTGTGGYEQYF TGTGCCTGGAGTACCGGGACAGGGGGCTACGAGCAGTACTTC
. . TRBJ2-1 11 TRBV30 CAWEGEDEQFF TGTGCCTGGGAGGGTGAAGATGAGCAGTTCTTC
. . TRBJ2-7 11 TRBV5-4 CASSNNYEQYF TGTGCCAGCAGCAATAACTACGAGCAGTACTTC
TRBD2 . TRBJ2-3 15 TRBV25-1 CASSDSGRASDTQYF TGTGCCAGCAGTGATAGCGGGAGGGCCTCAGATACGCAGTATTTT
. . TRBJ2-1 13 TRBV7-8 CASTLGGYNEQFF TGTGCAAGCACACTAGGGGGTTACAATGAGCAGTTCTTC
. . TRBJ1-2 14 TRBV28 CASSFQPAGFGYTF TGTGCCAGCAGTTTTCAGCCCGCAGGGTTTGGCTACACCTTC